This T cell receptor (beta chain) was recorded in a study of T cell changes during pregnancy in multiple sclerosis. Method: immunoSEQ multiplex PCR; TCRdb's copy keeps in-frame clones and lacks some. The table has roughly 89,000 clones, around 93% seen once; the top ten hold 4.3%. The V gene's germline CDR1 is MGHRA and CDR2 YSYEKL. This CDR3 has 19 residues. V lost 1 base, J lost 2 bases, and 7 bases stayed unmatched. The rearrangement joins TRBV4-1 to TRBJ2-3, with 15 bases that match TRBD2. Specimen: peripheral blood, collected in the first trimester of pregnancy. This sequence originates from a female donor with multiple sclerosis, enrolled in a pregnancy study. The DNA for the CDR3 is TGCGCCAGCAGCCAAGCTCCCGGGACTAGCGGGGGGACCACAGATACGCAGTATTTT. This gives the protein CASSQAPGTSGGTTDTQYF.